The next 20 T cell receptor beta chains were all read from a single sample in a study of cytomegalovirus exposure and HLA in healthy donors. PCR involved 60 Vbeta and 13 Jbeta primers. The assay was immunoSEQ multiplex PCR, and TCRdb's table has in-frame clones only and misses some. The sample carries 110,000 to 150,000 clones, about four fifths recorded once. Source material: PBMCs. These receptors were taken from a woman aged 18-29 years in good health and CMV-seropositive.

The chain links TRBV29-1 to TRBJ1-1; D perhaps matches TRBD1 (6 bases). From germline, CDR1 is SQVTM and CDR2 ANQGSEA. V lost 6 bases, J lost 1 base, and 12 bases lay in between. CDR3 length equals 13 residues. The CDR3 DNA follows: TGCAGCGTGCGGACAGACTCGAACACTGAAGCTTTCTTT. Protein product: CSVRTDSNTEAFF.

This clone was observed a handful of times. The chain links TRBV6-6 to TRBJ1-5; 7 bases match TRBD1. J lost 3 bases, V lost 5 bases, and 4 bases had no gene match. CDR1 is MNHNY, CDR2 SVGAGI, per germline (reference sequence). The CDR3 totals 14 residues. CDR3 in amino acids: CASSPTGLNQPQHF. CDR3 nucleotide sequence: TGTGCCAGCAGTCCGACAGGGCTCAATCAGCCCCAGCATTTT.

The V and J genes are TRBV10-1 and TRBJ1-1; TRBD1 aligns across 7 bases. Losses at the gene ends were 6 bases for V and 7 bases for J; bases not matched to a gene: 11. The CDR3 consists of 14 residues. Looked up from germline, CDR1 is WNHNN and CDR2 is SYGVQD (reference sequence). DNA for the CDR3: TGCGCCAGCAGCGGGGACAGAAGAACAAATGAAGCTTTCTTT. This codes for CASSGDRRTNEAFF.

The chain carries TRBV18 and TRBJ2-3; D is perhaps TRBD2 (6 bases). The CDR3 runs 15 residues. The germline V and J ends were trimmed by 3 bases and 0 bases, with 10 bases remaining between them. In germline, CDR1 is KGHSH, CDR2 LQKENI. The CDR3 region has the DNA TGTGCCAGCTCACCCCGGGGGATTAGCACAGATACGCAGTATTTT. Translating it yields CASSPRGISTDTQYF.

V and J are TRBV5-4 and TRBJ2-3; D may be TRBD2 (6 bases). CDR1 is SGHNT, CDR2 YYREEE, per germline (reference sequence). Trimming shortened V by 1 base and J by 1 base, and 10 bases separated the two germline ends. The CDR3 spans 15 residues. CDR3 residues: CASSLRASGTDTQYF. CDR3 coding DNA: TGTGCCAGCAGCTTGCGGGCTAGCGGCACAGATACGCAGTATTTT.

The genes are TRBV4-1 and TRBJ2-3, with 10 bases identical to TRBD2. V shed 1 base, J shed 6 bases, and the junction held 13 bases outside the gene matches. Germline-derived CDR1 and CDR2 are MGHRA and YSYEKL. CDR3 length: 18 residues. CDR3 sequence (DNA): TGCGCCAGCAGCCAAGTCATCGTAAAGCGGGGGGGAACCGATACGCAGTATTTT. Protein product: CASSQVIVKRGGTDTQYF.

The gene calls are TRBV6-1 and TRBJ1-3, with 10 bases fitting TRBD1. The V gene's germline CDR1 is MNHNS and CDR2 SASEGT. The CDR3 contains 13 residues. Trimming took 6 bases from V and 9 from J; bases not matched to a gene: 5. Here the CDR3 DNA reads TGTGCCAGCAGGACAGGGGGCTTAGGCACCATATATTTT. This sequence encodes CASRTGGLGTIYF.

J is TRBJ2-7 and V is TRBV30; maybe TRBD1 (6 bases). V lost 2 bases, J lost 3 bases, and 11 bases lay in between. The CDR3 is made up of 13 amino acids. Per germline, CDR1 GTSNPN and CDR2 SVGIG (reference sequence). The DNA of the CDR3 is TGTGCCTGGAGTACTACAGGGAGCTACGAGCAGTACTTC. Its translation: CAWSTTGSYEQYF. Full variable domain (outside the CDR3, taken from reference TRBV30 and TRBJ2-7): SQTIHQWPATLVQPVGSPLSLECTVEGTSNPNLYWYRQAAGRGLQLLFYSVGIGQISSEVPQNLSASRPQDRQFILSSKKLLLSDSGFYLCAWSTTGSYEQYFGPGTRLTVT.

The chain carries TRBV7-6 and TRBJ2-1; 8 bases agree with TRBD2. Germline loops: CDR1 SGHVS, CDR2 FNYEAQ. V lost 1 base to trimming and J lost 4 bases; unmatched junction nucleotides: 6. The CDR3 loop spans 16 amino acids. The CDR3 here is CASSLELAGGYNEQFF. In nucleotides, the CDR3 is TGTGCCAGCAGCTTAGAGCTCGCGGGGGGTTACAATGAGCAGTTCTTC.

This sequence joins TRBV28 and TRBJ1-4; a possible D gene is TRBD1 (6 bases). CDR1 is MDHEN and CDR2 is SYDVKM in the germline V gene. There are 14 residues in the CDR3. Trimming left V 3 bases short and J 6 bases short, with 11 bases between. The CDR3 DNA sequence: TGTGCCAGCAGTTTTCAGGGGTTTTATGAAAAACTGTTTTTT. The encoded protein is CASSFQGFYEKLFF.

The V call is TRBV28, the J call TRBJ1-4; TRBD1 matches 9 bases. V shed 6 bases and J 5 bases; nucleotides not matched to a gene: 1. The CDR3 runs to 13 residues. Germline V lookup: CDR1 MDHEN, CDR2 SYDVKM. CDR3 loop: CASRDRGNEKLFF. The DNA of the CDR3 is TGTGCCAGCAGGGACAGGGGAAATGAAAAACTGTTTTTT.

The chain uses TRBV5-4 and TRBJ1-1; D uncertain. The V end lost 0 bases, the J end lost 1 base, and 4 bases lay between the germline ends. The CDR3 has 13 residues. CDR1 and CDR2 (germline): SGHNT, YYREEE (reference sequence). The CDR3 nucleotides are TGTGCCAGCAGCTTGGGCGCGAACACTGAAGCTTTCTTT. Protein product: CASSLGANTEAFF.

V gene TRBV9 combines with J gene TRBJ2-1, with 11 bases aligning to TRBD2. Germline V gene sequence: CDR1 SGDLS, CDR2 YYNGEE. The CDR3 is 16 amino acids. After removal of 5 bases from V and 8 bases from J, the junction contained 12 bases not matched to a gene. CDR3 amino acids: CASSRRVSGGADEQFF. In DNA form, the CDR3 reads TGTGCCAGCAGTCGTAGGGTTAGCGGGGGGGCGGATGAGCAGTTCTTC.

This chain connects TRBV28 to TRBJ2-7; D is undetermined. The length of the CDR3 is 17 residues. Trimming removed 2 bases from V and 0 bases from J, with 17 bases in between. From germline, CDR1 is MDHEN and CDR2 SYDVKM. The CDR3 loop reads CASSLISTRYFSYEQYF. For the CDR3, the DNA is TGTGCCAGCAGTTTAATTTCGACACGATATTTCTCCTACGAGCAGTACTTC.

J is TRBJ2-2 and V is TRBV6-1; 9 bases map to TRBD1. Looked up from germline, CDR1 is MNHNS and CDR2 is SASEGT. CDR3 length: 14 residues. V gave up 9 bases and J gave up 3 bases; unmatched junction bases: 5. Here the CDR3 DNA reads TGTGCCAGTACGTGGACAGGGGACACCGGGGAGCTGTTTTTT. This translates into CASTWTGDTGELFF.

The rearrangement joins TRBV7-8 to TRBJ1-2; 7 bases line up with TRBD1. This CDR3 is built from 13 residues. With V trimmed by 5 bases and J by 2 bases, 2 bases remained unmatched. The germline V gene has CDR1 SGHVS and CDR2 FQNEAQ. The CDR3 nucleotides are TGTGCCAGCAGCCGGGACAGAAACTATGGCTACACCTTC. Translated: CASSRDRNYGYTF.

Note on this clone: Different DNA sequences within this sample yield the same CDR3. This chain joins TRBV6-5 and TRBJ2-3, with D possibly matching TRBD1 (5 bases). The CDR3 runs 14 residues. Germline loops: CDR1 MNHEY, CDR2 SVGAGI. The ends were cut back, 3 bases at V and 1 base at J, with 8 bases in the middle. CDR3 DNA: TGTGCCAGCAGTTATTCGACAGGCACAGATACGCAGTATTTT. As protein: CASSYSTGTDTQYF.

Here the CDR3 reads CASSAGTGSYEQYF. CDR3 in DNA: TGTGCCAGCAGTGCCGGGACAGGATCGTACGAGCAGTACTTC. The V and J genes are TRBV27 and TRBJ2-7; TRBD1 matches at 8 bases. The CDR3 covers 14 residues. CDR1 and CDR2 from the germline V gene are MNHEY and SMNVEV (reference sequence). V shed 5 bases and J 4 bases; nucleotides not matched to a gene: 7.

This clone has a single count. The J gene is TRBJ2-5, the V gene TRBV5-4; 8 nucleotides match TRBD1. Trimming took 4 bases from V and 5 from J; bases not matched to a gene: 7. The germline V gene has CDR1 SGHNT and CDR2 YYREEE (reference sequence). The CDR3 sequence is 14 residues long. CDR3 nucleotides: TGTGCCAGCAGCCCGGACAGGGCCCGGGAGACCCAGTACTTC. This encodes CASSPDRARETQYF.

V gene TRBV28 combines with J gene TRBJ1-2; D uncertain. This CDR3 is 13 amino acids long. Germline CDR1 reads MDHEN; CDR2 reads SYDVKM. V was clipped by 10 bases and J by 4 bases, with 16 bases between them. In DNA form, the CDR3 reads TGTGCCACCGAGATTCTTAATGCCTATGGCTACACCTTC. Translation gives CATEILNAYGYTF.